This T cell receptor beta chain comes out of a study of preoperative IRX-2 immunotherapy in early breast cancer. CDR3 length equals 14 residues. Per germline, CDR1 MNHGY and CDR2 SAAAGT. Trimming took off 4 bases at V and 4 bases at J, with 12 bases between the two ends. Treatment given: preoperative locoregional IRX-2 cytokine immunotherapy. Preoperative locoregional IRX-2 cytokine immunotherapy was tested in the phase Ib source study. Clones were read by immunoSEQ multiplex PCR, and TCRdb kept only the in-frame ones, dropping some. The repertoire holds roughly 93,000 clones, with roughly 85% as singletons.

The specimen comprised tumor tissue, sampled after IRX-2 immunotherapy. The rearrangement uses TRBV6-8 and TRBJ2-3, with D unclear. This clonotype originated in a human donor with breast cancer. The CDR3 DNA reads TGTGCCAGCAGTTTGAGCTTTGGAGCAGATACGCAGTATTTT. Residues: CASSLSFGADTQYF.